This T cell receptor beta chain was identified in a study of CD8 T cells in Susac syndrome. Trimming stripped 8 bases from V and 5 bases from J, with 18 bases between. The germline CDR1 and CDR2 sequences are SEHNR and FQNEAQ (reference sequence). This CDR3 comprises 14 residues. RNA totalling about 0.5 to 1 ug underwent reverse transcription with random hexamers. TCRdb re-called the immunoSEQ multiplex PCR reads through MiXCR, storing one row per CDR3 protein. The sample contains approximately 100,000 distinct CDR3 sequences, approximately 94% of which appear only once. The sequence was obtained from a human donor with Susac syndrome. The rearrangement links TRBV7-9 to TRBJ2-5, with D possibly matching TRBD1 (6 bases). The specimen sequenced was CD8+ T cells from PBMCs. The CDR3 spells CASASMGAGETQYF. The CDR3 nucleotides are TGTGCCAGCGCCTCCATGGGGGCTGGGGAGACCCAGTACTTC.